One sample yielded the 2 T cell receptor beta chains listed below, sequenced in a study of regulatory T cells in long-lasting Graves disease. Through Arm-PCR of CDR3 regions and iRepertoire HTBI primers, TCR beta libraries were built. TCRdb re-analysed the multiplex PCR reads in MiXCR, keeping a single row per CDR3 protein. Of about 220,000 distinct CDR3 sequences listed, around a fifth were seen once; the top ten hold about 10%. Noted time point: newly diagnosed GD, antithyroid drugs for less than 3 months. RNA from PBMCs was the source of the TCR library. Separately, the same data were catalogued under a study of T cells in Graves' hyperthyroidism and ophthalmopathy.

Sequenced here: peripheral blood mononuclear cells (PBMCs), sampled at new diagnosis, from a patient treated with antithyroid drugs. The source is a woman under 40 with Graves disease.

The sample holds many counts of this clonotype. The genes are TRBV14 and TRBJ2-2; D may be TRBD2 (6 bases). V gave up 4 bases and J gave up 6 bases, with 15 bases separating them. Germline V gene lookup returns CDR1 SGHDN and CDR2 FVKESK. The CDR3 loop spans 15 amino acids. The CDR3 loop is CASSPGKTGAGELFF. The CDR3 region has the DNA TGTGCCAGCAGCCCTGGGAAAACGGGGGCCGGGGAGCTGTTTTTT.

The rearrangement links TRBV3-1 to TRBJ1-6, with D perhaps matching TRBD1 (6 bases). The CDR3 has 14 residues. Germline V gives CDR1 LGHDT, CDR2 YNNKEL (reference sequence). Deletions cut 1 base from V and 7 bases from J, with 8 bases between. For the CDR3, the DNA is TGTGCCAGCAGCCAAGTCCAGGGGAATTCACCCCTCCACTTT. This translates into CASSQVQGNSPLHF.